This T cell receptor beta chain was captured in a study of OX40 agonist ivuxolimab in advanced cancers. General study findings and limits: No antigen was identified for the clonally expanded peripheral T cells.

Generated by immunoSEQ multiplex PCR, the TCRdb table keeps only in-frame clones and is missing some. The repertoire holds about 81,000 clones, approximately 94% seen once, with more than 13% in the top ten. The CDR3 loop spans 13 amino acids. Germline V lookup: CDR1 WSHSY, CDR2 SAAADI. V shed 6 bases, J shed 5 bases, and the junction held 5 bases outside the gene matches. A remark on this clone: Its antigen is unknown.

The V call is TRBV10-2, the J call TRBJ2-7; TRBD1 matches 9 bases. The receptor was isolated from an adult with an advanced solid tumor such as melanoma, head and neck, liver or kidney cancer. Sequenced here: CD4+ or CD8+ T cells sorted from blood, sampled in a trial of the OX40 agonist ivuxolimab. The CDR3 nucleotides read TGCGCCAGCAGACAGGGGGCGATAGACGAGCAGTACTTC. It codes for CASRQGAIDEQYF.